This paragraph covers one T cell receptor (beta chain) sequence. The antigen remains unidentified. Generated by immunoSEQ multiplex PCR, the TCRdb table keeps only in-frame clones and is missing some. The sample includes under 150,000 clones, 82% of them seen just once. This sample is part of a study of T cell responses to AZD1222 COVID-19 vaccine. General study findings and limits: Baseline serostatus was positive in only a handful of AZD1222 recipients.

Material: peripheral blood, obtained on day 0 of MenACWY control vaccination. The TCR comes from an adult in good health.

CDR3 nucleotides: TGTGCCAGTAGCGGCGGGACAGGGGGGAAGCCGACTAGCAATCAGCCCCAGCATTTT. The encoded protein is CASSGGTGGKPTSNQPQHF. The rearrangement uses TRBV2 and TRBJ1-5; 11 positions match TRBD1. This CDR3 region has 19 residues. The J segment lost 0 bases and the V segment lost 9 bases, leaving 16 bases of the junction unmatched. Germline CDR1 and CDR2: SNHLY and FYNNEI.